The clone carrying this T cell receptor (beta chain) showed up many times. No antigen is known for it. This specimen belongs to a study of regulatory T cells in long-lasting Graves disease. On the study more broadly: Those Graves' patients who were newly diagnosed had been on antithyroid drugs under 3 months.

With iRepertoire HTBI primers and Arm-PCR of CDR3 regions, TCR beta libraries were built. One entry per CDR3 protein, called by TCRdb with MiXCR from the multiplex PCR reads. The profile shows 580,000 or so distinct CDR3 sequences, roughly 16% of them singletons. Time point: newly diagnosed GD, antithyroid drugs for less than 3 months. Researchers made the TCR library from RNA that was extracted from PBMCs. Study outcomes and limitations: Persistent patients shared fewer than 3,500 public clonotypes among themselves. Newly diagnosed patients shared fewer, at roughly 900. Sampling was limited to peripheral blood rather than thyroid tissue.

The data also belong to a second study, concerning T cells in Graves' hyperthyroidism and ophthalmopathy. According to that study: RT-PCR in the first round (using the HTBI primer set) targeted the TCR CDR3.

The sample here was peripheral blood mononuclear cells (PBMCs), taken at new diagnosis, from a patient treated with antithyroid drugs. This clonotype was obtained from a young man with Graves disease.

CDR3 nucleotides: TGTGCCACACACAGGGGAAGTATGAACACTGAAGCTTTCTTT. This encodes CATHRGSMNTEAFF. The V gene is TRBV6-1, the J gene TRBJ1-1, with 7 bases fitting TRBD1. Germline CDR1 MNHNS, CDR2 SASEGT. Trimming at V came to 10 bases and at J to 0 bases, leaving 8 bases not matched to a gene. The CDR3 consists of 14 residues.